This T cell receptor beta chain was found in a study of T-cell memory formation after mild COVID-19. Whole-study context: TCR clusters showed largely donor specificity.

TCRdb redid the calling of the 5' RACE reads with MiXCR, one entry per CDR3 protein. The data contain roughly 50,000 distinct CDR3 sequences, 9.5% to 15% of them singletons. Trimming shortened V by 4 bases and J by 7 bases, and 11 bases separated the two germline ends. This CDR3 has 13 amino acids. CDR1 and CDR2 (germline): LNHDA, SQIVND (reference sequence). What was sequenced was PBMCs or a T cell subset sorted from them (not recorded which). This sequence joins TRBV19 and TRBJ1-5; D gene unclear. The clonotype originates from a young man who had mild COVID-19 (a few samples of this study predate the infection). Cell type and time point are not known. This chain's CDR3 is CASSTALGQPQHF. The CDR3 DNA reads TGTGCCAGTAGTACTGCCCTCGGGCAGCCCCAGCATTTT. Using reference TRBV19 and TRBJ1-5 for the parts outside the CDR3, the full variable domain is DGGITQSPKYLFRKEGQNVTLSCEQNLNHDAMYWYRQDPGQGLRLIYYSQIVNDFQKGDIAEGYSVSREKKESFPLTVTSAQKNPTAFYLCASSTALGQPQHFGDGTRLSIL.